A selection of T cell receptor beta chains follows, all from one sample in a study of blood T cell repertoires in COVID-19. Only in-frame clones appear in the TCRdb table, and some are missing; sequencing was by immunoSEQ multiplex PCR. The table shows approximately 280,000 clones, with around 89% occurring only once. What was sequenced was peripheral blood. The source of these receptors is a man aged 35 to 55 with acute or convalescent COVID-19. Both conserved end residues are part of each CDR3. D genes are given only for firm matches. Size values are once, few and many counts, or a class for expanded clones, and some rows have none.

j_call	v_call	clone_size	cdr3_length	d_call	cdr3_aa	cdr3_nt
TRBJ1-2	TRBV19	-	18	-	CASTWAASASSLNYGYTF	TGTGCCAGTACTTGGGCAGCCTCCGCCTCTTCTCTTAACTATGGCTACACCTTC
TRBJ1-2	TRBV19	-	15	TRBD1	CASSIPIQGYYGYTF	TGTGCCAGTAGTATCCCTATACAGGGGTACTATGGCTACACCTTC
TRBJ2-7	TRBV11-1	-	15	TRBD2	CASSQGLPFSYEQYF	TGTGCCAGCAGCCAGGGACTACCGTTCTCCTACGAGCAGTACTTC
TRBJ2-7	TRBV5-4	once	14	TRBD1	CASSFGDRGYEQYF	TGTGCCAGCAGCTTCGGGGACAGGGGGTACGAGCAGTACTTC
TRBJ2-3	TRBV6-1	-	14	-	CASSEVYYTDTQYF	TGTGCCAGCAGTGAAGTTTATTACACAGATACGCAGTATTTT
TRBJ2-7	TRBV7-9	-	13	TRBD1	CASTGQGRYEQYF	TGTGCCAGCACCGGACAGGGCCGGTACGAGCAGTACTTC
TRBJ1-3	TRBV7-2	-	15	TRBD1	CASREGGAGGNTIYF	TGTGCCAGCCGGGAAGGGGGCGCGGGTGGAAACACCATATATTTT
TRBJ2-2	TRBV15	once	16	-	CATSRALRHNTGELFF	TGTGCCACCAGCAGAGCATTGAGACACAACACCGGGGAGCTGTTTTTT
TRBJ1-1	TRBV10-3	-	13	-	CAIRTGLNTEAFF	TGTGCCATCAGGACAGGATTGAACACTGAAGCTTTCTTT
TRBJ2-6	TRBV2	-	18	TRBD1	CASSGSGQGHSGANVLTF	TGTGCCAGCAGTGGCTCAGGACAGGGACACTCTGGGGCCAACGTCCTGACTTTC